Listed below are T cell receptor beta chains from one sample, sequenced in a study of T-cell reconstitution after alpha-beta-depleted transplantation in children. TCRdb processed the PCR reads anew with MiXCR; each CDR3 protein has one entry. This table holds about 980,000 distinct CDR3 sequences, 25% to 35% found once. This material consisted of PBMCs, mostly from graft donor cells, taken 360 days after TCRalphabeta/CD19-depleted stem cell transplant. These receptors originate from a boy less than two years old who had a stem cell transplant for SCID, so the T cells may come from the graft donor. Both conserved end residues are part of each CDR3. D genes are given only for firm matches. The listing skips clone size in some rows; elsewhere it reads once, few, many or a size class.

CDR3: CSGENRALGNEQFF
DNA: TGCAGCGGGGAAAACAGGGCCTTGGGGAATGAGCAGTTCTTC
V: TRBV29-1
J: TRBJ2-1
D: -
size: -

CDR3: CASSVDSHSSYNEQFF
DNA: TGTGCCAGTAGTGTGGACTCTCACTCCTCCTACAATGAGCAGTTCTTC
V: TRBV19
J: TRBJ2-1
D: -
size: -

CDR3: CASSLGFHHQETQYF
DNA: TGTGCCAGCAGCTTAGGGTTTCATCACCAAGAGACCCAGTACTTC
V: TRBV11-2
J: TRBJ2-5
D: -
size: -

CDR3: CAIRPRGVAGNDIQYF
DNA: TGTGCCATCAGGCCCCGGGGAGTGGCGGGCAATGACATTCAGTACTTC
V: TRBV10-3
J: TRBJ2-4
D: -
size: -

CDR3: CASSFGRGSTDTQYF
DNA: TGTGCCAGCAGTTTTGGGCGGGGTAGCACAGATACGCAGTATTTT
V: TRBV12-3/TRBV12-4
J: TRBJ2-3
D: -
size: -

CDR3: CSVEEEVRQGEPEAFF
DNA: TGCAGCGTTGAAGAAGAAGTTAGACAGGGGGAACCTGAAGCTTTCTTT
V: TRBV29-1
J: TRBJ1-1
D: TRBD1
size: -

CDR3: CASRFRGDEQYF
DNA: TGTGCCAGCAGATTCCGCGGCGACGAGCAGTACTTC
V: TRBV7-9
J: TRBJ2-7
D: -
size: many

CDR3: CASSYSQLRPNNEQFF
DNA: TGTGCCAGCAGTTACTCGCAGTTAAGGCCAAACAATGAGCAGTTCTTC
V: TRBV6-2/TRBV6-3
J: TRBJ2-1
D: -
size: few

CDR3: CASSFYREPQHF
DNA: TGTGCCAGCAGTTTCTACAGGGAACCCCAGCATTTT
V: TRBV12-3/TRBV12-4
J: TRBJ1-5
D: -
size: -

CDR3: CASIEDSRTDTQYF
DNA: TGTGCCAGCATCGAGGACAGCCGCACAGATACGCAGTATTTT
V: TRBV12-3/TRBV12-4
J: TRBJ2-3
D: -
size: -

CDR3: CSARDLASNGYTF
DNA: TGCAGTGCTAGAGATCTCGCGAGCAATGGCTACACCTTC
V: TRBV20-1
J: TRBJ1-2
D: -
size: -

CDR3: CASSRQRLRYSYEQYF
DNA: TGTGCCAGCAGTCGCCAGAGGCTCAGATACTCCTACGAGCAGTACTTC
V: TRBV28
J: TRBJ2-7
D: -
size: -

CDR3: CSASGQATTPLHF
DNA: TGCAGTGCTAGCGGGCAGGCTACTACACCCCTCCACTTT
V: TRBV20-1
J: TRBJ1-6
D: -
size: -

CDR3: CAISATSGSSYNEQFF
DNA: TGTGCCATCAGTGCCACTAGCGGGAGCTCCTACAATGAGCAGTTCTTC
V: TRBV10-3
J: TRBJ2-1
D: TRBD2
size: -

CDR3: CASSFSINQPQHF
DNA: TGTGCCAGCAGTTTTAGTATCAATCAGCCCCAGCATTTT
V: TRBV12-3/TRBV12-4
J: TRBJ1-5
D: -
size: -

CDR3: CASSPEGTGVDTQYF
DNA: TGCGCCAGCAGCCCCGAGGGGACAGGGGTGGATACGCAGTATTTT
V: TRBV4-1
J: TRBJ2-3
D: TRBD1
size: -

CDR3: CSVVTVAYEQYF
DNA: TGCAGCGTTGTGACAGTGGCCTACGAGCAGTACTTC
V: TRBV29-1
J: TRBJ2-7
D: -
size: -

CDR3: CASTAGTAPGANTEAFF
DNA: TGTGCCAGCACAGCCGGGACAGCACCAGGGGCGAACACTGAAGCTTTCTTT
V: TRBV12-3/TRBV12-4
J: TRBJ1-1
D: TRBD1
size: -

CDR3: CASSTSGTGNTEAFF
DNA: TGTGCCAGCAGCACATCCGGGACAGGGAACACTGAAGCTTTCTTT
V: TRBV7-3
J: TRBJ1-1
D: TRBD1
size: -

CDR3: CATSDYPGSQSGELFF
DNA: TGTGCCACCAGTGATTACCCGGGAAGCCAATCCGGGGAGCTGTTTTTT
V: TRBV24-1
J: TRBJ2-2
D: -
size: few

CDR3: CSVRPGTDTQYF
DNA: TGCAGCGTTCGCCCGGGCACCGATACGCAGTATTTT
V: TRBV29-1
J: TRBJ2-3
D: -
size: -

CDR3: CATSRDRRKSYNEQFF
DNA: TGTGCCACCAGCAGAGATCGTAGGAAATCCTACAATGAGCAGTTCTTC
V: TRBV15
J: TRBJ2-1
D: -
size: -

CDR3: CASSYSVDREFYTGELFF
DNA: TGTGCCAGCAGTTACTCGGTGGACAGGGAGTTTTACACCGGGGAGCTGTTTTTT
V: TRBV6-5
J: TRBJ2-2
D: TRBD1
size: few

CDR3: CASSTENLAGVSYNEQFF
DNA: TGTGCCAGCAGTACCGAAAATCTAGCGGGGGTCTCCTACAATGAGCAGTTCTTC
V: TRBV6-5
J: TRBJ2-1
D: TRBD2
size: -

CDR3: CASSQLVVASPNYGYTF
DNA: TGTGCCAGCAGCCAATTAGTTGTAGCCTCTCCTAACTATGGCTACACCTTC
V: TRBV3-1
J: TRBJ1-2
D: -
size: -

CDR3: CATSREEGANTGELFF
DNA: TGTGCCACCAGCAGAGAAGAGGGAGCGAACACCGGGGAGCTGTTTTTT
V: TRBV15
J: TRBJ2-2
D: -
size: -

CDR3: CASSTGTSPRAPLHF
DNA: TGCGCCAGCAGCACAGGGACTTCACCCCGCGCACCCCTCCACTTT
V: TRBV5-1
J: TRBJ1-6
D: -
size: -

CDR3: CSGSATSGGLSTDTQYF
DNA: TGCAGTGGCTCCGCGACTAGCGGGGGGCTAAGCACAGATACGCAGTATTTT
V: TRBV24-1
J: TRBJ2-3
D: TRBD2
size: -

CDR3: CASSSRLGYEKLFF
DNA: TGTGCCAGCAGCTCCAGGCTGGGGTATGAAAAACTGTTTTTT
V: TRBV27
J: TRBJ1-4
D: -
size: -

CDR3: CASSLLAGGPGDQFF
DNA: TGCGCCAGCAGCTTACTAGCGGGGGGGCCGGGTGATCAGTTCTTC
V: TRBV5-1
J: TRBJ2-1
D: TRBD2
size: -

CDR3: CASSQDSTGHSTDTQYF
DNA: TGTGCCAGCAGCCAAGATAGTACAGGACACAGCACAGATACGCAGTATTTT
V: TRBV3-1
J: TRBJ2-3
D: -
size: -

CDR3: CSAIAGADTQYF
DNA: TGCAGTGCAATAGCGGGGGCAGATACGCAGTATTTT
V: TRBV20-1
J: TRBJ2-3
D: TRBD2
size: few

CDR3: CASSQVGGASGNTIYF
DNA: TGCGCCAGCAGCCAAGTCGGGGGCGCCTCGGGAAACACCATATATTTT
V: TRBV4-3
J: TRBJ1-3
D: -
size: few

CDR3: CASSLLGTSSYNEQFF
DNA: TGCGCCAGCAGCTTGCTAGGGACGAGCTCCTACAATGAGCAGTTCTTC
V: TRBV5-1
J: TRBJ2-1
D: -
size: many

CDR3: CASSRTEQFF
DNA: TGTGCCAGCAGCCGCACTGAGCAGTTCTTC
V: TRBV12-3/TRBV12-4
J: TRBJ2-1
D: -
size: -

CDR3: CASSRERGGLQETQYF
DNA: TGTGCCAGCAGCAGGGAGCGGGGGGGCCTCCAAGAGACCCAGTACTTC
V: TRBV11-2
J: TRBJ2-5
D: TRBD2
size: once

CDR3: CASSLGRSGPQETQYF
DNA: TGCGCCAGCAGCTTAGGGAGGAGCGGCCCCCAAGAGACCCAGTACTTC
V: TRBV5-1
J: TRBJ2-5
D: -
size: many

CDR3: CASSPRLSPTDTQYF
DNA: TGTGCCAGCAGCCCTAGACTATCCCCCACAGATACGCAGTATTTT
V: TRBV7-9
J: TRBJ2-3
D: -
size: few

CDR3: CASSREGITSTDTQYF
DNA: TGTGCCAGCAGCCGGGAGGGGATTACTAGCACAGATACGCAGTATTTT
V: TRBV3-1
J: TRBJ2-3
D: TRBD2
size: -

CDR3: CASREDRGMANTGELFF
DNA: TGCGCCAGCAGGGAGGACAGGGGGATGGCGAACACCGGGGAGCTGTTTTTT
V: TRBV5-1
J: TRBJ2-2
D: TRBD1
size: few

CDR3: CASSLTGTGAEAFF
DNA: TGCGCCAGCAGCTTGACCGGGACCGGCGCCGAAGCTTTCTTT
V: TRBV5-1
J: TRBJ1-1
D: -
size: many

CDR3: CSARDRGKTEAFF
DNA: TGCAGCGCCCGGGACAGGGGAAAGACTGAAGCTTTCTTT
V: TRBV29-1
J: TRBJ1-1
D: TRBD1
size: few

CDR3: CASSLIFGQAEAFF
DNA: TGTGCCAGCAGTTTAATTTTCGGACAGGCTGAAGCTTTCTTT
V: TRBV28
J: TRBJ1-1
D: TRBD1
size: few

CDR3: CASSLRGRNRANEQFF
DNA: TGTGCCAGCAGTTTGAGGGGACGGAACAGGGCCAATGAGCAGTTCTTC
V: TRBV28
J: TRBJ2-1
D: -
size: few

CDR3: CSAPRGAVDTQYF
DNA: TGCAGTGCCCCCCGGGGCGCGGTAGATACGCAGTATTTT
V: TRBV20-1
J: TRBJ2-3
D: -
size: many

CDR3: CASSLLGQGSAFF
DNA: TGTGCCAGCAGCTTACTGGGGCAGGGCTCGGCTTTCTTT
V: TRBV11-2
J: TRBJ1-1
D: -
size: few

CDR3: CASNQAGGRGTQYF
DNA: TGTGCCAGCAATCAAGCGGGGGGGCGAGGGACCCAGTACTTC
V: TRBV6-2/TRBV6-3
J: TRBJ2-5
D: TRBD2
size: -

CDR3: CASSPSPGTGAMNTEAFF
DNA: TGTGCCAGCAGTCCTTCTCCCGGGACAGGGGCCATGAACACTGAAGCTTTCTTT
V: TRBV12-3/TRBV12-4
J: TRBJ1-1
D: TRBD1
size: -

CDR3: CASSLLAPPARETQYF
DNA: TGTGCCAGCAGTTTACTTGCCCCCCCAGCGAGAGAGACCCAGTACTTC
V: TRBV27
J: TRBJ2-5
D: -
size: -

CDR3: CSVEEGGGSYEQYF
DNA: TGCAGCGTTGAAGAGGGAGGGGGCAGCTACGAGCAGTACTTC
V: TRBV29-1
J: TRBJ2-7
D: -
size: -

CDR3: CASSQRDRKFEAFF
DNA: TGCGCCAGCAGCCAACGGGACAGGAAGTTTGAAGCTTTCTTT
V: TRBV4-1
J: TRBJ1-1
D: TRBD1
size: few

CDR3: CASSSGLNNEQFF
DNA: TGTGCCAGCAGCTCGGGACTGAACAATGAGCAGTTCTTC
V: TRBV7-2
J: TRBJ2-1
D: -
size: many

CDR3: CASSWGWINTEAFF
DNA: TGTGCCAGCAGTTGGGGGTGGATTAACACTGAAGCTTTCTTT
V: TRBV12-3/TRBV12-4
J: TRBJ1-1
D: -
size: -